These 16 T cell receptor beta chains were all obtained from the same sample, sequenced in a study of T-cell memory formation after mild COVID-19. TCRdb processed the 5' RACE reads anew with MiXCR; each CDR3 protein has one entry. The data hold roughly 600,000 distinct CDR3 sequences, with roughly 18% observed a single time. The sequenced material came from PBMCs or a T cell subset sorted from them (not recorded which). These receptors were taken from an adult woman who had mild COVID-19 (a few samples of this study predate the infection). Cell type and time point are not known.

V is TRBV15 and J is TRBJ1-2; 8 nucleotides match TRBD1. The CDR3 runs 15 residues. V shed 0 bases, J shed 6 bases, and the junction held 6 bases outside the gene matches. Germline assignment: CDR1 LNHNV and CDR2 YYDKDF (reference sequence). This chain's CDR3 is CATSREGQGRNGYTF. The CDR3 DNA reads as TGTGCCACCAGCAGAGAAGGACAGGGTCGGAATGGCTACACCTTC.

This clonotype has at least ten counts. The rearrangement joins TRBV5-1 to TRBJ1-2; D gene ambiguous. Germline lookup yields CDR1 SGHRS and CDR2 YFSETQ. Trimming removed 5 bases from V and 6 bases from J, with 8 bases in between. The CDR3 sequence is 11 residues long. The CDR3 here is CASRNNNGYTF. CDR3 nucleotides: TGCGCCAGCAGAAACAACAATGGCTACACCTTC.

The V gene is TRBV6-2 or TRBV6-3, the J gene TRBJ1-1, with D hard to call. The V end was cut by 7 bases, the J end by 4 bases, with 13 bases between. Germline V gene sequence: CDR1 MNHEY, CDR2 SVGEGT. The CDR3 length is 13 residues. CDR3 region: CASTPGGSTEAFF. Written as DNA, the CDR3 is TGTGCCAGCACCCCGGGAGGGAGCACTGAAGCTTTCTTT.

The chain uses TRBV5-1 and TRBJ2-1, with D perhaps TRBD1 (6 bases). This CDR3 spans 16 amino acids. V was clipped by 1 base and J by 6 bases, with 17 bases between them. Germline assignment: CDR1 SGHRS and CDR2 YFSETQ. DNA of the CDR3: TGCGCCAGCAGCTTGAGGATGGGGGCTGAAGGCAATGAGCAGTTCTTC. Its protein is CASSLRMGAEGNEQFF.

This clonotype has more than one count but fewer than ten. This chain uses TRBV13 with TRBJ2-7; D is unclear. Germline loops: CDR1 PRHDT, CDR2 FYEKMQ (reference sequence). The ends were cut back, 3 bases at V and 5 bases at J, with 5 bases in the middle. The length of the CDR3 is 11 residues. The CDR3 nucleotides are TGTGCCAGCAGCTTGTTCGACGAGCAGTACTTC. Its protein is CASSLFDEQYF.

In its sample, this clonotype was seen a few times. V and J are TRBV20-1 and TRBJ2-3, with D perhaps TRBD2 (5 bases). The ends were cut back, 6 bases at V and 4 bases at J, with 14 bases in the middle. From germline, CDR1 is DFQATT and CDR2 SNEGSKA (reference sequence). The CDR3 runs 13 residues. The CDR3 reads CSAQGSFADTQYF. In nucleotides, the CDR3 is TGCAGTGCGCAAGGGAGTTTCGCAGATACGCAGTATTTT.

The chain carries TRBV5-1 and TRBJ2-1; TRBD2 matches at 8 bases. CDR1 is SGHRS, CDR2 YFSETQ, per germline. The CDR3 loop spans 15 amino acids. V dropped 0 bases and J dropped 10; count of bases not matched to a gene: 9. The CDR3 nucleotides read TGCGCCAGCAGCTTGGAGGGACTAGAGGGCTCCGAGCAGTTCTTC. It translates to CASSLEGLEGSEQFF.

This clonotype was counted between two and nine times. V gene TRBV5-1 combines with J gene TRBJ2-5; 14 bases line up with TRBD2. This CDR3 is 16 amino acids long. The V and J ends lost 4 bases and 5 bases, in that order; junction bases with no gene match: 7. Germline V gene data show CDR1 as SGHRS and CDR2 as YFSETQ. CDR3 sequence reads: CASSKWTSGGWETQYF. CDR3 nucleotides: TGCGCCAGCAGCAAATGGACTAGCGGGGGGTGGGAGACCCAGTACTTC.

This clonotype was detected a few times. The rearrangement links TRBV28 to TRBJ1-4; D is unresolved. The CDR3 covers 13 residues. V was cut by 2 bases and J by 5 bases, with 6 bases left in between. Germline CDR1 is MDHEN and CDR2 is SYDVKM. CDR3 DNA: TGTGCCAGCAGTTTAAGCAGGAATGAAAAACTGTTTTTT. It specifies CASSLSRNEKLFF. Based on the CDR3 plus reference TRBV28 and TRBJ1-4, the full variable domain is DVKVTQSSRYLVKRTGEKVFLECVQDMDHENMFWYRQDPGLGLRLIYFSYDVKMKEKGDIPEGYSVSREKKERFSLILESASTNQTSMYLCASSLSRNEKLFFGSGTQLSVL.

Many counts were recorded for this clonotype. The CDR3 loop is CASSQAGVSNSYEQYF. The CDR3 nucleotides read TGTGCCAGCAGCCAAGCCGGGGTCTCAAATTCCTACGAGCAGTACTTC. The chain couples TRBV4-2 to TRBJ2-7, with D possibly TRBD2 on 5 matching bases. Trimming removed 1 base from V and 1 base from J, with 14 bases in between. Germline values: CDR1 LGHNA, CDR2 YNFKEQ. This CDR3 has 16 residues.

This clonotype occurred a few times. This chain uses TRBV18 with TRBJ2-7; 10 positions agree with TRBD2. Germline values: CDR1 KGHSH, CDR2 LQKENI. The V gene end was trimmed by 0 bases and the J gene end by 2 bases; junction bases not matched to a gene: 4. This CDR3 has 16 amino acids. The CDR3 loop reads CASSPPSSGRTYEQYF. CDR3 DNA sequence: TGTGCCAGCTCACCACCATCTAGCGGGAGAACCTACGAGCAGTACTTC.

This clonotype turned up a few times. The chain recombines TRBV9 with TRBJ2-5; 8 nucleotides match TRBD2. J was trimmed by 5 bases and V by 0 bases; bases with no gene match: 6. This CDR3 is 15 amino acids long. Germline V gene sequence: CDR1 SGDLS, CDR2 YYNGEE. CDR3 coding DNA: TGTGCCAGCAGCGTAGCGGCGGGGGGTCGCGAGACCCAGTACTTC. It encodes CASSVAAGGRETQYF.

This clonotype was counted a few times. V is TRBV7-2 and J is TRBJ2-5; D gene unclear. The germline V and J ends were trimmed by 1 base and 5 bases, with 11 bases remaining between them. Germline V gene data show CDR1 as SGHTA and CDR2 as FQGNSA. The CDR3 length is 14 residues. The DNA of the CDR3 is TGTGCCAGCAGCTTAGTACCGACCCTGGAGACCCAGTACTTC. Encoded protein: CASSLVPTLETQYF.

The V and J genes are TRBV12-3 or TRBV12-4 and TRBJ2-7, with no clear D. The CDR3 consists of 15 residues. V was cut by 3 bases and J by 7 bases, with 19 bases left in between. The CDR3 DNA reads TGTGCCAGCAGTTTGTCTGGGGTAGTTGTCTGGGAGCAGTACTTC. Translation gives CASSLSGVVVWEQYF.

The genes are TRBV20-1 and TRBJ2-1; tentatively, D is TRBD1 or TRBD2 (5 bases each). The CDR3 is made up of 16 amino acids. The germline CDR1 and CDR2 sequences are DFQATT and SNEGSKA (reference sequence). V was clipped by 2 bases and J by 4 bases, with 18 bases between them. The CDR3 is CSARTSWGTAYNEQFF. The CDR3 DNA reads as TGCAGTGCTAGAACTTCTTGGGGGACGGCTTACAATGAGCAGTTCTTC.

This clonotype was observed a few times. The V call is TRBV3-1, the J call TRBJ2-5; 8 nucleotides agree with TRBD2. V lost 4 bases and J lost 5; bases outside the gene matches: 6. This CDR3 contains 14 residues. The V gene's germline CDR1 is LGHDT and CDR2 YNNKEL (reference sequence). The CDR3: CASSPGLATETQYF. The CDR3, as DNA: TGTGCCAGCAGCCCTGGACTAGCCACCGAGACCCAGTACTTC.